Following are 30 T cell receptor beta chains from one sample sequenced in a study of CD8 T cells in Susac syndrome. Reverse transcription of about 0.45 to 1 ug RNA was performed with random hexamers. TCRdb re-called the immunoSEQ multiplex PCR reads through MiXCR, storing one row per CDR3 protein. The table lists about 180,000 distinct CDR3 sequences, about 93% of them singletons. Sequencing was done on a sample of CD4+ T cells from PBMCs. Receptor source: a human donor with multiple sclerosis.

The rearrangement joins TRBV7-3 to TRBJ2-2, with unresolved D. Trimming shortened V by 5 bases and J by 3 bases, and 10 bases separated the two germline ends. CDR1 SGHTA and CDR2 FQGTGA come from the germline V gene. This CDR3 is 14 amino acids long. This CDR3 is CASSPSSDTGELFF. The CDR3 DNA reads TGTGCCAGCAGCCCTTCGTCGGACACCGGGGAGCTGTTTTTT.

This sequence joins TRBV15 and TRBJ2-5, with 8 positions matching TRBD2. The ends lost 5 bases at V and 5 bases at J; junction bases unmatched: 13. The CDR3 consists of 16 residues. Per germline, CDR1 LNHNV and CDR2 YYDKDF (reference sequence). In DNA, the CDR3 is TGTGCCACCAGCTTTCAACTGACGGGGGGGAGGGAGACCCAGTACTTC. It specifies CATSFQLTGGRETQYF.

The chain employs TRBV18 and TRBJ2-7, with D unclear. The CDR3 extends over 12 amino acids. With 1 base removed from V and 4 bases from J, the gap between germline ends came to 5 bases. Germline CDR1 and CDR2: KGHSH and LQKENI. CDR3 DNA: TGTGCCAGCTCACCACTGGGTTACGAGCAGTACTTC. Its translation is CASSPLGYEQYF.

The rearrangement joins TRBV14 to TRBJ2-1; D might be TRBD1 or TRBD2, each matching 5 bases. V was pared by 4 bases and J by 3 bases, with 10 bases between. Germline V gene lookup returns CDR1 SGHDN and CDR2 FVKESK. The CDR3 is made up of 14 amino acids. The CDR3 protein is CASSLRDGYNEQFF. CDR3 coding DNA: TGTGCCAGCAGCCTAAGGGACGGCTACAATGAGCAGTTCTTC.

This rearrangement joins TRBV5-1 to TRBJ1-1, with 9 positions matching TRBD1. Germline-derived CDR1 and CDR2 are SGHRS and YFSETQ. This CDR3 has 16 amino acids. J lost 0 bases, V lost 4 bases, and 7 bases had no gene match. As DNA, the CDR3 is TGCGCCAGCAGCCCGCGGACAGGGGCGATGAACACTGAAGCTTTCTTT. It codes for CASSPRTGAMNTEAFF.

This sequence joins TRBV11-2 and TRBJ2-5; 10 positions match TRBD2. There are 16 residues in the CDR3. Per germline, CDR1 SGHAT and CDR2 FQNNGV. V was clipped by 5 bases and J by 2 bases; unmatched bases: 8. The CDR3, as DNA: TGTGCCAGCAGCCCCCAGCGAGCGGGGGGGCAAGAGACCCAGTACTTC. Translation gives CASSPQRAGGQETQYF. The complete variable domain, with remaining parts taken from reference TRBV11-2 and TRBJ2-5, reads EAGVAQSPRYKIIEKRQSVAFWCNPISGHATLYWYQQILGQGPKLLIQFQNNGVVDDSQLPKDRFSAERLKGVDSTLKIQPAKLEDSAVYLCASSPQRAGGQETQYFGPGTRLLVL.

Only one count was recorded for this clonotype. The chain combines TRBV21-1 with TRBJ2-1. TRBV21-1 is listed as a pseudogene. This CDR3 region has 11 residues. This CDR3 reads CASSKKGEQFF. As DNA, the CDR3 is TGTGCCAGCAGCAAGAAAGGTGAGCAGTTCTTC.

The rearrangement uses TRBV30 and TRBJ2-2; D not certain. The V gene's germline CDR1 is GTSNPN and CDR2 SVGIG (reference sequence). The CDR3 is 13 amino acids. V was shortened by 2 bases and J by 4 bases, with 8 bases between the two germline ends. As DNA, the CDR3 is TGTGCCTGGAGTCCAGAGTTCACCGGGGAGCTGTTTTTT. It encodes CAWSPEFTGELFF.

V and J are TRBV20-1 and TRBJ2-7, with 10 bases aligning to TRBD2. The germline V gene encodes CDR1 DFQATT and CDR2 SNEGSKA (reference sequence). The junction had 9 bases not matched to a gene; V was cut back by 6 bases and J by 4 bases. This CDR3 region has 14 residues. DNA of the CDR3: TGCAGTGCCTTAGCGGGGGGCACAGGGTACGAGCAGTACTTC. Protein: CSALAGGTGYEQYF.

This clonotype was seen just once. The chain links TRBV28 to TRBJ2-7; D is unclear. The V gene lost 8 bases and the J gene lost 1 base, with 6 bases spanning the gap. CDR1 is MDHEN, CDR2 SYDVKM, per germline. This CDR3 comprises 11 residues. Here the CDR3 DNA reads TGTGCCAGCCGCACTTCCTACGAGCAGTACTTC. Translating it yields CASRTSYEQYF.

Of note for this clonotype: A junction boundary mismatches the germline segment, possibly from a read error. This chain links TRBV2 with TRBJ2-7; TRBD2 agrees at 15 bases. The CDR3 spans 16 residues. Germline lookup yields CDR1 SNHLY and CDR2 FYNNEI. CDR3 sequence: CASNRLPGLAGGEQYF. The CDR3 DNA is TGTGCTAGCAACCGACTCCCAGGACTAGCGGGAGGGGAGCAGTACTTC.

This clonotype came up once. The chain's CDR3 is CASSLLSGVHQPQHF. The CDR3 bases are TGTGCCAGCAGTTTACTATCAGGAGTGCATCAGCCCCAGCATTTT. The chain uses TRBV12-3 or TRBV12-4 and TRBJ1-5; D gene uncertain. The CDR3 runs to 15 residues. Trimming shortened V by 2 bases and J by 5 bases, and 13 bases separated the two germline ends.

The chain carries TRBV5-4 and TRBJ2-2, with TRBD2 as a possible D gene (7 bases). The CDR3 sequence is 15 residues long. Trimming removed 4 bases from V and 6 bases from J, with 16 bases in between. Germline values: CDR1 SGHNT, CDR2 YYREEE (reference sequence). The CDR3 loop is CASSPMGRGSGELFF. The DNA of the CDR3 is TGTGCCAGCAGCCCCATGGGGAGGGGGTCCGGGGAGCTGTTTTTT.

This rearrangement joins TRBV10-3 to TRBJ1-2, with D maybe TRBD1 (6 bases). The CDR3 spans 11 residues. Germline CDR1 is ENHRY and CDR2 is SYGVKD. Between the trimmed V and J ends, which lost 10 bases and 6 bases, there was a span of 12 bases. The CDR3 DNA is TGTGCCACACAGGGAGGGGATGGCTACACCTTC. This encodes CATQGGDGYTF.

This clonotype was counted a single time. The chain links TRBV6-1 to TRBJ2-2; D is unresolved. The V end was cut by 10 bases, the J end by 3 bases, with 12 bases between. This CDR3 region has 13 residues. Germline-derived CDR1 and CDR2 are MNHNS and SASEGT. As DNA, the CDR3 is TGTGCCACCCGGATACATGACACCGGGGAGCTGTTTTTT. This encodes CATRIHDTGELFF.

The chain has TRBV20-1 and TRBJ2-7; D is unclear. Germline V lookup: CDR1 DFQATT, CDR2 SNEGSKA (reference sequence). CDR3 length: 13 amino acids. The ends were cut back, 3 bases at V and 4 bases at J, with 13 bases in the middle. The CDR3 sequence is CSASPPLKYEQYF. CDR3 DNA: TGCAGTGCTAGTCCTCCCCTAAAATACGAGCAGTACTTC.

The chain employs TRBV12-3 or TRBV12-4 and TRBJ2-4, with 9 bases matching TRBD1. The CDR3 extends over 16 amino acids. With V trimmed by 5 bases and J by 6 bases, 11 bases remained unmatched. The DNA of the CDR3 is TGTGCCAGCAGTCCCCGGACAGGGGTGAGGAGAAACATTCAGTACTTC. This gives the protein CASSPRTGVRRNIQYF.

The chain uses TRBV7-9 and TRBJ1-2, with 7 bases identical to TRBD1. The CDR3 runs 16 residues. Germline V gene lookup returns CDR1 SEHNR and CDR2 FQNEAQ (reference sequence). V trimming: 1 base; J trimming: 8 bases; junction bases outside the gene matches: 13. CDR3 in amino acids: CASSLVKLQGSIGYTF. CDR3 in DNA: TGTGCCAGCAGCTTAGTCAAACTACAGGGGTCTATAGGCTACACCTTC.

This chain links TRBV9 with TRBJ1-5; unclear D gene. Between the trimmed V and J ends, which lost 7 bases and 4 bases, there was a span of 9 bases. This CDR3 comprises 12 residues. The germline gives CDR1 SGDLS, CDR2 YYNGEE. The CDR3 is CASGRDNQPQHF. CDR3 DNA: TGTGCCAGCGGACGGGATAATCAGCCCCAGCATTTT.

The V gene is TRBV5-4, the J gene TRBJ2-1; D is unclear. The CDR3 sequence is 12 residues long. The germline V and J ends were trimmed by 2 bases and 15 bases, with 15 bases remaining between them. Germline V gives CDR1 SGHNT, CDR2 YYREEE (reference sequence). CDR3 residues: CASSFLGLRGFF. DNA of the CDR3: TGTGCCAGCAGCTTTTTAGGGCTGCGTGGGTTCTTC. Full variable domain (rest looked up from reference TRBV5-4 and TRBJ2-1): ETGVTQSPTHLIKTRGQQVTLRCSSQSGHNTVSWYQQALGQGPQFIFQYYREEENGRGNFPPRFSGLQFPNYSSELNVNALELDDSALYLCASSFLGLRGFFGPGTRLTVL.

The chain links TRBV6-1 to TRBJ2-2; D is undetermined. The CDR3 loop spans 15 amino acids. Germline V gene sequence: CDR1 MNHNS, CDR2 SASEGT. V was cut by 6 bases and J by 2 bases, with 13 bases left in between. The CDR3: CASSLVGPNTGELFF. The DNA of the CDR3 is TGTGCCAGCAGCTTAGTAGGTCCTAACACCGGGGAGCTGTTTTTT.

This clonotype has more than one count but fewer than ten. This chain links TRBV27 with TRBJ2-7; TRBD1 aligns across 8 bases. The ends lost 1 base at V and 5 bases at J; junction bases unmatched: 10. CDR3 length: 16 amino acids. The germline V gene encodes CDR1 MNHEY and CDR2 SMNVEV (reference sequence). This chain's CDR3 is CASSLFNRGSGHEQYF. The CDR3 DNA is TGTGCCAGCAGTTTATTCAACAGGGGGTCGGGCCACGAGCAGTACTTC.

This CDR3 is CASSPPGATLNQPQHF. Here the CDR3 DNA reads TGTGCCAGCTCACCACCGGGGGCAACCCTCAATCAGCCCCAGCATTTT. The rearrangement joins TRBV18 to TRBJ1-5, with D perhaps matching TRBD1 (6 bases). The V gene lost 0 bases and the J gene lost 3 bases, with 12 bases spanning the gap. CDR3 size: 16 residues. Germline CDR1 and CDR2: KGHSH and LQKENI.

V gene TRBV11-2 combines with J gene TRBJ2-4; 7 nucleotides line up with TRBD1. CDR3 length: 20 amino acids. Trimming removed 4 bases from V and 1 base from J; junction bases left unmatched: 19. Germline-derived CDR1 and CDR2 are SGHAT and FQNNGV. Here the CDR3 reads CASSSSPDRPSPMAKNIQYF. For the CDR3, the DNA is TGTGCCAGCAGCTCCAGCCCGGACAGGCCAAGCCCGATGGCCAAAAACATTCAGTACTTC. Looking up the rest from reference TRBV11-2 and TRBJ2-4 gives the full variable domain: EAGVAQSPRYKIIEKRQSVAFWCNPISGHATLYWYQQILGQGPKLLIQFQNNGVVDDSQLPKDRFSAERLKGVDSTLKIQPAKLEDSAVYLCASSSSPDRPSPMAKNIQYFGAGTRLSVL.

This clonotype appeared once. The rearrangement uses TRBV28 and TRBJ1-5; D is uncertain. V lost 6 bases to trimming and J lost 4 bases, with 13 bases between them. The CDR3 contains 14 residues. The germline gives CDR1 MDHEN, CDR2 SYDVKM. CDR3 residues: CASRKPWRNQPQHF. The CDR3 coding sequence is TGTGCCAGCAGAAAACCCTGGAGAAATCAGCCCCAGCATTTT.

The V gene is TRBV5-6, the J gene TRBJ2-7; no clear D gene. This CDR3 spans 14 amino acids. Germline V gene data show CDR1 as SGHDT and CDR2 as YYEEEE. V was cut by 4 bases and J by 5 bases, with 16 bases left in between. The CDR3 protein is CASSLTGRYHEQYF. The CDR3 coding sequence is TGTGCCAGCAGCCTCACCGGACGCTACCACGAGCAGTACTTC. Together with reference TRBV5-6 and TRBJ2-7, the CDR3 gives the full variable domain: DAGVTQSPTHLIKTRGQQVTLRCSPKSGHDTVSWYQQALGQGPQFIFQYYEEEERQRGNFPDRFSGHQFPNYSSELNVNALLLGDSALYLCASSLTGRYHEQYFGPGTRLTVT.

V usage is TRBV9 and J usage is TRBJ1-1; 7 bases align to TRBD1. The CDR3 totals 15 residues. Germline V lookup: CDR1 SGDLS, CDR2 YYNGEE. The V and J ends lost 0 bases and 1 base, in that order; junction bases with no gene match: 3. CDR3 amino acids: CASSVEGQPNTEAFF. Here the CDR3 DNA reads TGTGCCAGCAGCGTAGAGGGACAGCCGAACACTGAAGCTTTCTTT.

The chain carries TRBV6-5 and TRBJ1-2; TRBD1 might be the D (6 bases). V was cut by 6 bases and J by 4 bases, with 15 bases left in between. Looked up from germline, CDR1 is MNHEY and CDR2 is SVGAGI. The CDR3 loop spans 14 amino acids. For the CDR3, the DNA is TGTGCCAGCAGAGCTCCGGGACAACGCTATGGCTACACCTTC. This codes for CASRAPGQRYGYTF.

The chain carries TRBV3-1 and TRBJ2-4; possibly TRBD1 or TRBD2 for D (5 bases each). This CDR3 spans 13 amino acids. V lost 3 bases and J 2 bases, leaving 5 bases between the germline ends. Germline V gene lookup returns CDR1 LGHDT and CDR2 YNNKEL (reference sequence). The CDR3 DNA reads TGTGCCAGCAGCCAGGGACCCAAAAACATTCAGTACTTC. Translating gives CASSQGPKNIQYF.

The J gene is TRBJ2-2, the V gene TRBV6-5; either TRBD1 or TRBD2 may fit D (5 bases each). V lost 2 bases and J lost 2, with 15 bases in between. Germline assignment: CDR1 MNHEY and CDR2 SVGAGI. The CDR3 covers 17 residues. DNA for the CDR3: TGTGCCAGCAGTTACCACTCGGGGCAACGAAACACCGGGGAGCTGTTTTTT. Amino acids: CASSYHSGQRNTGELFF.